The 20 T cell receptor beta chains given below trace back to one sample, sequenced in a study of blood T cell repertoires in COVID-19. The repertoire was sequenced with immunoSEQ multiplex PCR; TCRdb's copy has only in-frame clones and lacks some. This table holds some 250,000 clones, 86% found once. The specimen sequenced was peripheral blood. The receptors shown here come from a young man who had recovered from COVID-19.

The CDR3 here is CASSATPGLAGNNEQFF. CDR3 nucleotide sequence: TGTGCCAGCAGTGCCACACCCGGACTAGCGGGGAACAATGAGCAGTTCTTC. The chain uses TRBV25-1 and TRBJ2-1, with 12 bases identical to TRBD2. J lost 5 bases, V lost 4 bases, and 9 bases had no gene match. Germline V gene sequence: CDR1 MGHDK, CDR2 SYGVNS. The CDR3 is 17 amino acids.

The chain is built from TRBV28 and TRBJ1-5, with TRBD1 matching 7 bases. Looked up from germline, CDR1 is MDHEN and CDR2 is SYDVKM. The CDR3 loop spans 15 amino acids. V trimming: 5 bases; J trimming: 5 bases; junction bases outside the gene matches: 9. The DNA for the CDR3 is TGTGCCAGCAGTCCCGTCGGGACAGAGTATCAGCCCCAGCATTTT. Protein sequence: CASSPVGTEYQPQHF.

V is TRBV5-1 and J is TRBJ2-3, with 8 bases aligning to TRBD2. The CDR3 loop spans 17 amino acids. Germline CDR1 is SGHRS and CDR2 is YFSETQ. Losses at the gene ends were 0 bases for V and 3 bases for J; bases not matched to a gene: 9. In DNA form, the CDR3 reads TGCGCCAGCAGCTTGGCTTTTCATGGGACTAGTACAGATACGCAGTATTTT. Translation: CASSLAFHGTSTDTQYF.

The chain has TRBV4-3 and TRBJ2-2, with D possibly matching TRBD1 (6 bases). The CDR3 sequence is 14 residues long. Germline loops: CDR1 LGHNA, CDR2 YSLEER. Trimming left V 1 base short and J 9 bases short, with 12 bases between. The CDR3, as DNA: TGCGCCAGCAGCCAAGGACAGGTTGAAAGGGAGCTGTTTTTT. The encoded protein is CASSQGQVERELFF.

The gene calls are TRBV10-3 and TRBJ1-2; 7 bases map to TRBD1. The CDR3 contains 14 residues. Germline trimming cut 4 bases from V and 1 base from J; bases unmatched to any gene: 3. The germline V gene encodes CDR1 ENHRY and CDR2 SYGVKD. This CDR3 reads CAISVGQDNYGYTF. CDR3 sequence (DNA): TGTGCCATCAGTGTAGGACAGGATAACTATGGCTACACCTTC.

The rearrangement links TRBV28 to TRBJ1-2, with D perhaps matching TRBD1 (6 bases). The CDR3 runs 13 residues. Trimming stripped 3 bases from V and 6 bases from J, with 11 bases between. Germline V gene data show CDR1 as MDHEN and CDR2 as SYDVKM. The CDR3 spells CASSFPGGHGYTF. The CDR3 DNA reads TGTGCCAGCAGTTTCCCGGGGGGGCATGGCTACACCTTC.

The V call is TRBV14, the J call TRBJ2-3; no clear D. Germline CDR1 SGHDN, CDR2 FVKESK. The CDR3 sequence is 12 residues long. The V and J ends lost 4 bases and 6 bases respectively, with 8 bases between them. The CDR3 DNA follows: TGTGCCAGCAGCCCCCCCTTGGATACGCAGTATTTT. Encoded protein: CASSPPLDTQYF.

The V and J genes are TRBV9 and TRBJ2-2, with 7 bases lining up with TRBD1. Looked up from germline, CDR1 is SGDLS and CDR2 is YYNGEE. This CDR3 region has 14 residues. With V trimmed by 6 bases and J by 4 bases, 6 bases remained unmatched. CDR3 protein: CASNYGTVTGELFF. CDR3 sequence (DNA): TGTGCCAGCAACTACGGGACAGTCACCGGGGAGCTGTTTTTT.

The chain employs TRBV7-6 and TRBJ1-2; no clear D gene. Germline V lookup: CDR1 SGHVS, CDR2 FNYEAQ. Trimming removed 3 bases from V and 7 bases from J, with 12 bases in between. The CDR3 runs 13 residues. CDR3 coding DNA: TGTGCCAGCAGCTTTAGGCACCCAGGTGGCTACACCTTC. This sequence encodes CASSFRHPGGYTF.

This clone was recorded a few times. The gene calls are TRBV7-9 and TRBJ2-7; 7 bases align to TRBD2. The CDR3 runs 16 residues. After removal of 0 bases from V and 2 bases from J, the junction contained 7 bases not matched to a gene. The germline CDR1 and CDR2 sequences are SEHNR and FQNEAQ (reference sequence). The CDR3 coding sequence is TGTGCCAGCAGCTTAGCCGGCGGGGGTCCTCCCTACGAGCAGTACTTC. Its protein product is CASSLAGGGPPYEQYF.

The rearrangement uses TRBV29-1 and TRBJ2-7; weak D call: TRBD2 (5 bases). CDR3 length: 12 amino acids. Trimming pared 7 bases from V and 6 bases from J, leaving 16 bases between. Germline V gene data show CDR1 as SQVTM and CDR2 as ANQGSEA. The CDR3 DNA sequence: TGCAGCGCTGGGAAGGAGGAGTCCGAGCAGTACTTC. This codes for CSAGKEESEQYF.

V and J are TRBV5-1 and TRBJ2-5; TRBD2 agrees at 9 bases. Germline values: CDR1 SGHRS, CDR2 YFSETQ. After removal of 5 bases from V and 5 bases from J, the junction contained 13 bases not matched to a gene. CDR3 length equals 16 residues. In DNA, the CDR3 is TGCGCCAGCAGTGGCCTAGCGGGAACCCTGGTCGAGACCCAGTACTTC. As protein: CASSGLAGTLVETQYF.

V usage is TRBV27 and J usage is TRBJ1-6; D is possibly TRBD1 (5 bases). CDR3 size: 14 residues. CDR1 is MNHEY, CDR2 SMNVEV, per germline (reference sequence). V was pared by 6 bases and J by 11 bases, with 17 bases between. CDR3 in amino acids: CASRWGDGQTPLHF. CDR3 nucleotides: TGTGCCAGCAGGTGGGGGGACGGCCAGACACCCCTCCACTTT.

The chain carries TRBV5-1 and TRBJ2-4; D is ambiguous. This CDR3 spans 14 amino acids. Per germline, CDR1 SGHRS and CDR2 YFSETQ. Trimming cost V 4 bases and J 2 bases, with 10 bases left between them. The CDR3 loop reads CASSLGHTKNIQYF. As DNA, the CDR3 is TGCGCCAGCAGCCTTGGGCATACCAAAAACATTCAGTACTTC.

The rearrangement links TRBV5-1 to TRBJ2-2; D might be TRBD1 (6 bases). Germline CDR1 reads SGHRS; CDR2 reads YFSETQ. V was clipped by 0 bases and J by 7 bases, with 16 bases between them. This CDR3 contains 16 residues. The CDR3 sequence: CASSLATTLGGGELFF. The CDR3 region has the DNA TGCGCCAGCAGCTTGGCAACGACCCTAGGGGGCGGGGAGCTGTTTTTT.

V gene TRBV11-2 combines with J gene TRBJ1-4; TRBD1 matches 9 bases. This CDR3 region has 15 residues. From germline, CDR1 is SGHAT and CDR2 FQNNGV. With 5 bases clipped from V and 3 bases from J, the junction kept 4 bases outside the gene matches. Here the CDR3 reads CASSKRTGANEKLFF. The CDR3 nucleotides are TGTGCCAGCAGCAAACGGACAGGGGCTAATGAAAAACTGTTTTTT.

The chain links TRBV5-4 to TRBJ2-3; D may be TRBD2 (7 bases). Per germline, CDR1 SGHNT and CDR2 YYREEE (reference sequence). V was trimmed by 5 bases and J by 1 base, leaving 20 bases between them. There are 17 residues in the CDR3. CDR3 coding DNA: TGTGCCAGCAGACATGGAGGGGGGGACGGGGGCACAGATACGCAGTATTTT. The encoded protein is CASRHGGGDGGTDTQYF.

In this sample, this clone turned up a few times. The V gene is TRBV7-2, the J gene TRBJ2-7; 8 bases line up with TRBD1. CDR1 and CDR2 (germline): SGHTA, FQGNSA. Trimming cost V 5 bases and J 5 bases; bases outside gene matches: 5. The CDR3 is 13 residues long. In DNA form, the CDR3 reads TGTGCCAGCAGCGTACAGGGGGAGAACGAGCAGTACTTC. Protein: CASSVQGENEQYF.

The V gene is TRBV11-2, the J gene TRBJ2-7; tentative D call: TRBD1 (5 bases). The germline V gene has CDR1 SGHAT and CDR2 FQNNGV. With 6 bases removed from V and 0 bases from J, the gap between germline ends came to 21 bases. The CDR3 is made up of 17 amino acids. This CDR3 reads CASRGRGRQLDSYEQYF. CDR3 nucleotide sequence: TGTGCCAGCAGGGGTAGGGGTCGGCAGCTAGACTCCTACGAGCAGTACTTC.

The chain uses TRBV3-1 (or the pseudogene TRBV3-2) and TRBJ1-5; 9 bases fit TRBD1. CDR3 length equals 14 residues. The V gene's germline CDR1 is LGHDT and CDR2 YNNKEL (reference sequence). The J segment lost 7 bases and the V segment lost 5 bases, leaving 6 bases of the junction unmatched. CDR3 residues: CASSEGTGQQPQHF. The CDR3 coding sequence is TGTGCCAGCAGCGAAGGGACAGGGCAGCAGCCCCAGCATTTT.